This T cell receptor (beta chain) was observed in a study of CD8+ T cells in alopecia areata. Whole-study context: Treatment with tofacitinib (6 to 18 months) was followed by 6 months off drug.

The CDR3 has 13 residues. The germline V gene encodes CDR1 SGDLS and CDR2 YYNGEE. Trimming shortened V by 0 bases and J by 0 bases, and 3 bases separated the two germline ends. Concerning this clone: Its target is unknown.

Broader study findings: Lesional scalp, notably in alopecia totalis/universalis, had clonality above that of normal scalp. Whereas mice showed it more clearly, TCR sharing across patients was murkier, possibly because of HLA.

Following extraction, RNA underwent reverse transcription to cDNA, which served as the sequencing template. The assay was immunoSEQ multiplex PCR, and TCRdb's table has in-frame clones only and misses some. The data contain some 180,000 clones, about 63% of them singletons. The sample was CD4+ T cells sorted from blood, taken at week 0. This chain connects TRBV9 to TRBJ1-1; D remains unclear. This TCR was recovered from a human donor with alopecia areata. This CDR3 reads CASSVGMNTEAFF. In DNA, the CDR3 is TGTGCCAGCAGCGTAGGGATGAACACTGAAGCTTTCTTT.